This is a list of T cell receptor beta chains from one sample in a study of CD8 T cells in ankylosing spondylitis. TCRdb recomputed calls from the 5' RACE reads with MiXCR, one row per CDR3 protein. This sample has fewer than 450,000 distinct CDR3 sequences; under 20% occur once, and the top ten carry approximately 1%. Sequencing used blood, either unsorted or a sorted T cell fraction (not recorded which). Receptor source: a male donor with ankylosing spondylitis. Each CDR3 is given without its conserved first and last residue. Clone size, where shown, is once, few, many, or a class for clones that have expanded.

CDR3aa	v_gene	j_gene	len	abundance
SARTFSNQPQH	TRBV20-1	TRBJ1-5	11	NA
ASSLPPRTSGRNNEQF	TRBV27	TRBJ2-1	16	NA
SARRAADEQF	TRBV29-1	TRBJ2-1	10	once
ASTLSGGGEAF	TRBV6-1	TRBJ1-1	11	NA
SAGTYRVETQY	TRBV20-1	TRBJ2-5	11	NA
AWSRNSGSSYNEQF	TRBV30	TRBJ2-1	14	NA
ASSQDNFPGWGGTEAF	TRBV14	TRBJ1-1	16	once
ASSKQGGGNEQF	TRBV7-3	TRBJ2-1	12	few
AWAVGGGSNQPQH	TRBV30	TRBJ1-5	13	NA
ASSRKAQNTGELF	TRBV5-1	TRBJ2-2	13	NA
ASSLRQGRNTEAF	TRBV7-9	TRBJ1-1	13	NA
ASSFQGTNEKLF	TRBV7-9	TRBJ1-4	12	few
ASSETKRNEQF	TRBV6-1	TRBJ2-1	11	few
SAKDRGGSNQPQH	TRBV20-1	TRBJ1-5	13	many
ASRGTDSPQETQY	TRBV2	TRBJ2-5	13	few
SAAYGTGSQPQH	TRBV20-1	TRBJ1-5	12	NA
ASSLSSSLNTEAF	TRBV7-9	TRBJ1-1	13	NA
ASSLDGSGANVLT	TRBV12-3/TRBV12-4	TRBJ2-6	13	few
ASSKQGATNEKLF	TRBV12-3/TRBV12-4	TRBJ1-4	13	NA
ASQVGENFYEQY	TRBV18	TRBJ2-7	12	few
SGVYSNQPQH	TRBV20-1	TRBJ1-5	10	few
SAREPMGGETQY	TRBV20-1	TRBJ2-5	12	few
ASSRGDQPQH	TRBV12-3/TRBV12-4	TRBJ1-5	10	many
ASSLTPVGGQAPYEQY	TRBV5-1	TRBJ2-7	16	NA
AGFWLAGAYEQY	TRBV4-1	TRBJ2-7	12	few
ASSFADRGTV	TRBV5-6	TRBJ2-1	10	few
ASRATGWAGNTIY	TRBV6-1	TRBJ1-3	13	NA
ASSQELDSINYGYT	TRBV5-6	TRBJ1-2	14	NA
ASSNRTGTLGAF	TRBV5-1	TRBJ1-1	12	few
SARDPAGRTDTQY	TRBV20-1	TRBJ2-3	13	NA
ASSKDRTTYEQY	TRBV5-1	TRBJ2-7	12	few
ASSPNTGYQETQY	TRBV9	TRBJ2-5	13	few
ASSYGERANYGYT	TRBV6-5	TRBJ1-2	13	NA
SVIPRLNTEAF	TRBV29-1	TRBJ1-1	11	medium-sized
ASSLFRGLSTEAF	TRBV28	TRBJ1-1	13	few
ASSPSTLAGGFYNEQF	TRBV12-3/TRBV12-4	TRBJ2-1	16	NA
ASSQDRAEKLF	TRBV3-1	TRBJ1-4	11	many
ASSPRLQGGQETQY	TRBV5-1	TRBJ2-5	14	few
AISRASGTGELF	TRBV10-3	TRBJ2-2	12	NA
ASSLTPGYGYT	TRBV7-9	TRBJ1-2	11	NA
ASSLKMGSSNEQF	TRBV5-1	TRBJ2-1	13	NA
AISASRSDGDTGELF	TRBV10-3	TRBJ2-2	15	NA
ASSFHSPGGHRGELF	TRBV28	TRBJ2-2	15	NA
ASSWYNEQF	TRBV6-2/TRBV6-3	TRBJ2-1	9	NA
ASSGRPLAGVQETQY	TRBV6-4	TRBJ2-5	15	NA
ASSSDRGEAF	TRBV5-5	TRBJ1-1	10	few
ASTRRTPNTGELF	TRBV6-2/TRBV6-3	TRBJ2-2	13	few
SARGGTSGKDTQY	TRBV20-1	TRBJ2-3	13	NA
ASSFGQGSSPLH	TRBV5-1	TRBJ1-6	12	few
ASSKNRDNYGYT	TRBV3-1	TRBJ1-2	12	few
ATSAGRGHNEQF	TRBV24-1	TRBJ2-1	12	few
ANTLNTEAF	TRBV12-3/TRBV12-4	TRBJ1-1	9	NA
SAPWGSSYNEQF	TRBV20-1	TRBJ2-1	12	few
ASSYRQGVSNEQF	TRBV6-5	TRBJ2-1	13	NA
SASSRDRGRFSYGYT	TRBV20-1	TRBJ1-2	15	NA
ASSEGLAHSYEQY	TRBV6-1	TRBJ2-7	13	NA
ASSEGQGENQPQH	TRBV4-2	TRBJ1-5	13	NA
ASSPIEGSDTQY	TRBV4-3	TRBJ2-3	12	many